These 15 T cell receptor beta chains came from one sample sequenced in a study of tumor-infiltrating lymphocytes in primary liver carcinoma. Co-extraction of both nucleic acids (RNA and DNA) used about 17-31 mg of unsorted bulk tissue. A primer in the constant region served to generate TCR beta cDNA from around 500 ng of total RNA. The TCR beta library was amplified through three nested multiplex PCR rounds in a modified ARM-PCR procedure. Use of TRBV1-TRBV30 forward primers with a C-beta reverse primer characterized the first two PCR rounds, which lasted around 10 cycles each. One entry per CDR3 protein results from TCRdb running MiXCR on the multiplex PCR reads. The sample holds approximately 110,000 distinct CDR3 sequences; 55% to 75% are singletons and the top ten take about 8%. Material for sequencing was liver tumor tissue from sampling region 3. The subset here: tumor region T3, left-lateral pole. Receptors originate from a woman in her sixties or seventies with primary liver carcinoma and hepatitis B virus infection.

With regard to this clonotype: Because the CDR3 is missing its conserved closing phenylalanine or tryptophan, this is likely a read error. The rearrangement joins TRBV20-1 to TRBJ2-7, with TRBD2 matching 10 bases. Germline CDR1 DFQATT, CDR2 SNEGSKA (reference sequence). This CDR3 has 13 residues. The CDR3 is CSARGLAGVEQYI. The CDR3 coding sequence is TGCAGTGCCAGAGGGCTAGCGGGAGTCGAGCAGTACATC.

This clonotype was recorded many times. The chain has TRBV29-1 and TRBJ2-1, with D unresolved. The germline CDR1 and CDR2 sequences are SQVTM and ANQGSEA. The V end lost 6 bases, the J end lost 7 bases, and 10 bases lay between the germline ends. The CDR3 runs 11 residues. Here the CDR3 DNA reads TGCAGCGTCTCGGTGGGGAATGAGCAGTTCTTC. As protein: CSVSVGNEQFF.

On this clonotype itself: One end of the junction varies from germline; a read error may be responsible. The genes are TRBV28 and TRBJ1-6, with unresolved D. This CDR3 comprises 13 residues. In germline, CDR1 is MDHEN, CDR2 SYDVKM. The CDR3 DNA reads as TGTGCCAGCAGTTTATCTACAGATTCACCCCTCCATTTT. It translates to CASSLSTDSPLHF.

The chain is built from TRBV28 and TRBJ2-5, with TRBD2 matching 7 bases. Germline V gene sequence: CDR1 MDHEN, CDR2 SYDVKM. The CDR3 is made up of 16 amino acids. With V trimmed by 7 bases and J by 1 base, 12 bases remained unmatched. The CDR3 DNA reads as TGTGCCAGCACGAGGTTTAGCGGGCGTGGCCAAGAGACCCAGTACTTC. This translates into CASTRFSGRGQETQYF.

This clonotype was detected once. The J gene is TRBJ2-7, the V gene TRBV6-5; D is ambiguous. Looked up from germline, CDR1 is MNHEY and CDR2 is SVGAGI. CDR3 length equals 13 residues. The CDR3 here is CTGSLEQSREQYF. The CDR3, as DNA: TGTACCGGCAGTTTGGAACAATCGAGGGAGCAGTACTTC.

Worth noting for this clonotype: A read error is likely, as this CDR3 ends without the conserved phenylalanine or tryptophan. The J gene is TRBJ2-5, the V gene TRBV4-1; unclear D gene. Germline CDR1 and CDR2: MGHRA and YSYEKL. Trimming left V 4 bases short and J 4 bases short, with 19 bases between. CDR3 size: 16 residues. Here the CDR3 DNA reads TGCGCCAGCAGCCTGGGTACCAGCCGGAGAGGAGAGACCCAGTACCTC. Encoded protein: CASSLGTSRRGETQYL.

The J gene is TRBJ2-7, the V gene TRBV30; D tentatively fits TRBD1 or TRBD2 (5 bases each). CDR1 and CDR2 (germline): GTSNPN, SVGIG (reference sequence). This CDR3 is built from 12 residues. Between the trimmed V and J ends, which lost 7 bases and 1 base, there was a span of 11 bases. DNA for the CDR3: TGTGCCTTCGGGACCTATTCCTACGAGCAGTACTTC. Translated, it gives CAFGTYSYEQYF.

This clonotype has at least ten counts. This rearrangement joins TRBV28 to TRBJ2-2, with D possibly being TRBD1 (6 bases). CDR1 and CDR2 (germline): MDHEN, SYDVKM. The length of the CDR3 is 16 residues. Trimming cost V 5 bases and J 4 bases, with 17 bases left between them. The DNA for the CDR3 is TGTGCCAGCAGTAAACCTAACGGACAGTCCACCGGGGAGCTGTTTTTT. Translation: CASSKPNGQSTGELFF.

As regards this clonotype: The conserved phenylalanine or tryptophan is not found at the CDR3 terminus, so this likely reflects a read error. The V call is TRBV11-2, the J call TRBJ1-1; perhaps TRBD1 as D (5 bases). This CDR3 has 15 residues. Germline CDR1 reads SGHAT; CDR2 reads FQNNGV. DNA for the CDR3: TGTGCCAGCAGCAAGGGACGGGGCGGTAACACTGAGGCTTTCATT. Residues: CASSKGRGGNTEAFI.

This clonotype came up once. Its ends do not fully match the called genes, so a read error is possible. The V gene is TRBV6-1, the J gene TRBJ2-7, with 7 bases fitting TRBD2. Germline V lookup: CDR1 MNHNS, CDR2 SASEGT. The CDR3 sequence is 17 residues long. CDR3 in amino acids: CVSSEWRTRGRSYEQYF. The CDR3 DNA reads as TGTGTCAGCAGTGAATGGCGGACTAGAGGGAGATCCTACGAGCAGTACTTC.

To note about this clonotype: A single base separates this from a much larger clone, so it may be a read error. The J gene is TRBJ1-1, the V gene TRBV28; no definite D call. This CDR3 has 12 amino acids. The germline CDR1 and CDR2 sequences are MDHEN and SYDVKM. The CDR3 nucleotides read TGTGCCAGCAGTCCTCTCCTCTCTGAAGCTTCCTTT. Its translation: CASSPLLSEASF.

This chain connects TRBV29-1 to TRBJ2-5, with D uncertain. V was cut by 0 bases and J by 7 bases, with 24 bases left in between. Germline CDR1 reads SQVTM; CDR2 reads ANQGSEA. This CDR3 region has 17 residues. CDR3 sequence: CSVEERASESSLGTQYF. The CDR3, as DNA: TGCAGCGTTGAAGAACGCGCAAGCGAGAGCAGTTTAGGGACCCAGTACTTC.

This clonotype has a count of ten or more. The genes are TRBV29-1 and TRBJ2-3, with 7 bases lining up with TRBD2. Germline V lookup: CDR1 SQVTM, CDR2 ANQGSEA. Trimming took 8 bases from V and 1 from J; bases not matched to a gene: 9. CDR3 length: 14 residues. In DNA, the CDR3 is TGCAGCCACACTAGCGAAGGGGGCACAGATACGCAGTATTTT. It encodes CSHTSEGGTDTQYF.

As for this clonotype: With a much larger clone just one base away, this may be a read error. CDR3 amino acids: CASSPQSGVQRYEPYF. CDR3 nucleotide sequence: TGTGCCAGCTCTCCACAGTCGGGCGTCCAAAGGTACGAGCCGTACTTC. V and J are TRBV18 and TRBJ2-7; D is unclear. This CDR3 is built from 16 residues. The germline V gene has CDR1 KGHSH and CDR2 LQKENI.

Comment on this clonotype: Compared with germline, one end of the junction differs, possibly owing to a read error. The CDR3 reads CASSLEWGEDNEQFF. The CDR3 region has the DNA TGTGCCAGCAGCTTAGAATGGGGTGAGGACAATGAACAGTTCTTC. The chain has TRBV11-2 and TRBJ2-1, with TRBD1 as a possible D gene (5 bases). The germline V gene has CDR1 SGHAT and CDR2 FQNNGV. The CDR3 has 15 residues.